This TCR beta chain comes out of a study of OX40 agonist ivuxolimab in advanced cancers. Study-level background: Ivuxolimab was a fully human IgG2 agonistic monoclonal antibody targeting the costimulatory receptor OX40 (CD134). Intravenous ivuxolimab was administered to patients every 2 weeks at six dose levels: 0.01, 0.1, 0.3, 1.5, 3 and 10 mg/kg. Among the approximately 54 dose-escalation patients, about 20 had hepatocellular carcinoma, roughly 15 melanoma, 9 renal cell carcinoma and 9 head and neck cancer. In the dose-escalation cohort, roughly 80% of patients were male, and the mean age was approximately 60 years, with a range of about 20 to 79. Patients were allowed to have had prior anti-PD-1, anti-PD-L1 or anti-CTLA-4 therapy, and 30% to 50% of the dose-escalation patients had previously received checkpoint inhibitors. Partial responses occurred in three dose-escalation patients: two with cutaneous melanoma and one with hepatocellular carcinoma. The point of sequencing TCRbeta in the periphery was to test whether ivuxolimab changed TCR sequence diversity and drove clonal T-cell expansion. The monotherapy dose-escalation portion (N of about 50 patients) of the phase I ivuxolimab trial is reported in the paper. What the research found in general, with its limitations: In partial responders in the 0.1-3.0 mg/kg groups, normalized peripheral clonal expansion was found to be among the lowest, especially among CD8+ T cells. Which antigens the clonally expanded peripheral T cells were specific for was not determined. Low levels of normalized T-cell clonal expansion were also seen in some nonresponding patients. On average, CD8+ T cells showed more expanded clones than CD4+ T cells after ivuxolimab. At doses from 0.1 to 3.0 mg/kg, clonal expansion was seen in both CD4+ and CD8+ blood T cells between baseline and week 6.

The CDR3 measures 13 amino acids from cysteine to phenylalanine. Of all the DNA, just the CDR3 is kept, 39 bases in frame from base 1. CDR1 WSHSY and CDR2 SAAADI are derived from the germline V gene. Deletion took 4 bases off V and 8 bases off J, with a span of 14 bases between the germline ends. Patients with autoimmune disease history or receiving systemic immunosuppression were excluded from the trial. Peripheral blood for TCR sequencing was collected from all dose cohorts at baseline, on cycle 4 day 1, and on cycle 7 day 1. The samples were drawn from a first-in-human, open-label, multicenter phase I dose-escalation trial of ivuxolimab. Adults with locally advanced or metastatic head and neck squamous cell, hepatocellular, melanoma or renal cell carcinoma were enrolled in the trial. Before TCR sequencing, CD4+ and CD8+ T cells were separately sorted from peripheral blood. To sequence the TCRbeta CDR3 region, genomic DNA was isolated from the sorted cells. The immunoSEQ Assay was used for sequencing of TCRbeta CDR3 regions. This is the immuneACCESS table as TCRdb keeps it, with only in-frame sequences that have V and J called. A part of the clones is gone; compared with another copy, unresolved V genes explain less than half, and the rest is unexplained. The sample has about 48,000 clones on record, about nine tenths of them singletons. Together, the top ten hold 6.7% of the sample.

A word on this clone: Its specific antigen is unknown. No quality values exist for individual bases; no much larger clone is one base distant.

This clonotype originated in an adult with an advanced solid tumor such as melanoma, head and neck, liver or kidney cancer. This sequence uses TRBV10-2 and TRBJ1-2; confidence is insufficient to name the D gene. The sample consisted of CD4+ or CD8+ T cells sorted from blood, taken in a trial of the OX40 agonist ivuxolimab. The nucleotide sequence reads TGCGCCAGCAGTGCTCCCCCCTCCCTCGGCTACACCTTC. This codes for CASSAPPSLGYTF.